This TCR beta chain is from a study of tumor-infiltrating lymphocytes in primary liver carcinoma. The CDR3 extends over 13 amino acids. Germline CDR1 reads KGHSH; CDR2 reads LQKENI. V trimming: 2 bases; J trimming: 6 bases; junction bases outside the gene matches: 3. The source material, about 18-31 mg of unsorted bulk tissue, was used to co-extract RNA and DNA. Starting from 450 to 500 ng of total RNA, TCR beta cDNA was produced with a primer in the constant region. Researchers made the TCR beta libraries by running three nested multiplex PCR rounds with slightly modified ARM-PCR. In the first two PCR rounds, TRBV1-TRBV30 forward primers were paired with a C-beta reverse primer, and each round lasted around 10 cycles. TCRdb called the multiplex PCR reads again in MiXCR, with one record for every CDR3 protein. Of approximately 110,000 distinct CDR3 sequences in the sample, 64% are singletons; the top ten hold 8.4%.

The chain joins TRBV18 to TRBJ2-7; 8 nucleotides line up with TRBD1. Sample: liver tumor tissue from sampling region 3. Specified subset: tumor region T3, left-lateral pole. This TCR was recovered from a woman aged 60-70 years with primary liver carcinoma and hepatitis B virus infection. In DNA form, the CDR3 reads TGTGCCAGCTCACCAGGACAGGGTTTCGAGCAGTACTTC. Amino acids: CASSPGQGFEQYF.